This T cell receptor beta chain was found in a study of T cell changes during pregnancy in multiple sclerosis (dated 2019 in TCRdb). For the study in its entirety: Changes in the T cell repertoire over the course of pregnancy were examined in this study in women with multiple sclerosis.

V sheds 0 bases and J sheds 9 bases, leaving 15 bases between their ends. The germline V gene yields MNHNS for CDR1 and SASEGT for CDR2. CDR3 length: 15 amino acids, cysteine to phenylalanine. Only the CDR3 DNA stays, 45 bases, in frame from base 1. Libraries came from the immunoSEQ multiplex PCR assay. TCRdb's version of the immuneACCESS table is confined to in-frame rearrangements and falls short of the full clone set. An unresolved V gene accounts for under half of the shortfall where checked; the remainder is of unknown origin. The sample table lists some 62,000 clones, roughly 90% of them with a count of one. The leading ten clones occupy around 2.5% of the sample. As regards this clone: Its antigen is currently not known. The record has no base qualities; no much larger clone is one base away.

Sequenced material: peripheral blood, taken in the second trimester of pregnancy. The V gene is TRBV6-1 and the J gene is TRBJ2-1; TRBD1 could be the D gene, as 6 bases match. The sequence was collected from a female donor in good health, enrolled as a control in a pregnancy study. The CDR3 amino acid sequence is: CASSEATKGVSEQFF. The nucleotide sequence is given as TGTGCCAGCAGTGAAGCGACCAAGGGGGTTAGTGAGCAGTTCTTC.